A single sample gave rise to the 17 T cell receptor beta chains below, sequenced in a study of molecular identifiers for immune sequencing clone quantification. One entry per CDR3 protein, called by TCRdb with MiXCR from the PCR reads. The table includes hundreds of thousands of distinct CDR3 sequences, roughly 27% detected once. Sample: naive CD8+ T cells from blood, with Jurkat cell RNA spiked in. The subset was: FACS-sorted CD8+CD4-CCR7+CD45RA+ naive T cells. Every receptor here comes from a human donor in good health. Some libraries in this study had Jurkat cell RNA spiked in.

The chain employs TRBV20-1 and TRBJ2-5, with TRBD2 matching over 11 bases. J lost 5 bases, V lost 5 bases, and 16 bases had no gene match. CDR3 length: 17 residues. Germline V gene lookup returns CDR1 DFQATT and CDR2 SNEGSKA (reference sequence). In DNA, the CDR3 is TGCAGTGCTGCCATCCTCAAACTAGCGGGAGTGATCGAGACCCAGTACTTC. This translates into CSAAILKLAGVIETQYF.

V and J are TRBV12-3 or TRBV12-4 and TRBJ2-5; 9 positions match TRBD1. This CDR3 comprises 19 residues. With 2 bases clipped from V and 5 bases from J, the junction kept 18 bases outside the gene matches. The CDR3 sequence: CASSLSITPGTGSLETQYF. DNA for the CDR3: TGTGCCAGCAGTTTATCTATTACTCCCGGGACAGGGAGTTTGGAGACCCAGTACTTC.

Concerning this clonotype: A much larger clone sits a single nucleotide away, making a read error possible. The chain combines TRBV6-6 with TRBJ2-7; 8 bases agree with TRBD2. The length of the CDR3 is 14 residues. CDR1 MNHNY and CDR2 SVGAGI come from the germline V gene (reference sequence). The CDR3 loop is CASSYSSGKGEQHF. The CDR3 nucleotides read TGTGCCAGCAGTTACTCTAGCGGGAAAGGCGAGCAGCACTTC.

In its sample, this clonotype was seen a few times. V usage is TRBV7-2 and J usage is TRBJ2-7, with TRBD2 matching 14 bases. V was pared by 0 bases and J by 5 bases, with 3 bases of the junction left unmatched. This CDR3 is built from 16 residues. In germline, CDR1 is SGHTA, CDR2 FQGNSA. CDR3 protein: CASSLAGLAGVDEQYF. Here the CDR3 DNA reads TGTGCCAGCAGCTTAGCGGGACTAGCGGGAGTTGACGAGCAGTACTTC. Together with reference TRBV7-2 and TRBJ2-7, the CDR3 gives the full variable domain: GAGVSQSPSNKVTEKGKDVELRCDPISGHTALYWYRQSLGQGLEFLIYFQGNSAPDKSGLPSDRFSAERTGGSVSTLTIQRTQQEDSAVYLCASSLAGLAGVDEQYFGPGTRLTVT.

A note on this clonotype: Since a much larger clone is just one base distant, this may be a read error. The chain uses TRBV20-1 and TRBJ1-1, with a weak D call TRBD1 (6 bases). The germline CDR1 and CDR2 sequences are DFQATT and SNEGSKA (reference sequence). CDR3 size: 13 residues. In DNA, the CDR3 is TGCAGTGCTAGAGATATTATGGGGGCTGAAGCTCTCTTT. Encoded protein: CSARDIMGAEALF.

This clonotype came up many times. Here the CDR3 reads CASRGGGSWFF. In nucleotides, the CDR3 is TGTGCCAGCCGAGGCGGGGGGTCATGGTTCTTC. V and J are TRBV6-4 and TRBJ2-1, with 8 bases identical to TRBD2. Germline loops: CDR1 MRHNA, CDR2 SNTAGT. The CDR3 loop spans 11 amino acids. With 8 bases clipped from V and 15 bases from J, the junction kept 9 bases outside the gene matches.

This chain uses TRBV27 with TRBJ2-5; no clear D gene. CDR3 length: 14 amino acids. In germline, CDR1 is MNHEY, CDR2 SMNVEV (reference sequence). V was shortened by 0 bases and J by 4 bases, with 9 bases between the two germline ends. The CDR3 loop reads CASSLSLVPETQYF. The CDR3 nucleotides read TGTGCCAGCAGTTTATCGCTGGTCCCAGAGACCCAGTACTTC.

CDR3 amino acids: CASRRDGNNSPLHF. CDR3 coding DNA: TGTGCCAGCAGACGGGACGGGAATAATTCACCCCTCCACTTT. This chain joins TRBV6-5 and TRBJ1-6; possibly TRBD1 for D (5 bases). Trimming stripped 6 bases from V and 5 bases from J, with 11 bases between. CDR1 is MNHEY, CDR2 SVGAGI, per germline. This CDR3 is built from 14 residues.

A word on this clonotype: Since a much larger clone is just one base distant, this may be a read error. This rearrangement joins TRBV30 to TRBJ1-1, with 7 bases fitting TRBD1. V was clipped by 1 base and J by 0 bases; unmatched bases: 11. The CDR3 is 17 amino acids. Germline CDR1 is GTSNPN and CDR2 is SVGIG (reference sequence). CDR3 protein: CAWSEQGIVAVNTEAFF. The CDR3 coding sequence is TGTGCCTGGAGTGAACAGGGGATTGTGGCTGTGAACACTGAAGCTTTCTTT.

The V gene is TRBV2, the J gene TRBJ1-4, with 9 bases lining up with TRBD1. V lost 7 bases to trimming and J lost 6 bases; unmatched junction nucleotides: 12. Germline-derived CDR1 and CDR2 are SNHLY and FYNNEI. The length of the CDR3 is 16 residues. The CDR3 here is CASIPLRGQGDEKLFF. DNA of the CDR3: TGTGCCAGCATCCCCCTTAGGGGACAGGGTGATGAAAAACTGTTTTTT. The full variable domain, completed using reference TRBV2 and TRBJ1-4, is EPEVTQTPSHQVTQMGQEVILRCVPISNHLYFYWYRQILGQKVEFLVSFYNNEISEKSEIFDDQFSVERPDGSNFTLKIRSTKLEDSAMYFCASIPLRGQGDEKLFFGSGTQLSVL.

This clonotype was counted at least ten times. The chain joins TRBV28 to TRBJ2-7; no clear D gene. Looked up from germline, CDR1 is MDHEN and CDR2 is SYDVKM. V lost 6 bases to trimming and J lost 3 bases, with 12 bases between them. The CDR3 spans 13 residues. CDR3 coding DNA: TGTGCCAGCAGACTGCCGGGTTACTACGAGCAGTACTTC. Translating it yields CASRLPGYYEQYF.

CDR3 amino acids: CASSQEPASPDTQYF. DNA of the CDR3: TGCGCCAGCAGCCAAGAGCCAGCTAGCCCAGATACGCAGTATTTT. The chain recombines TRBV4-1 with TRBJ2-3; weak D call: TRBD2 (5 bases). CDR1 is MGHRA, CDR2 YSYEKL, per germline. There are 15 residues in the CDR3. With 0 bases removed from V and 4 bases from J, the gap between germline ends came to 11 bases.

With regard to this clonotype: Without the conserved terminal phenylalanine or tryptophan, this CDR3 likely stems from a read error. The rearrangement uses TRBV5-1 and TRBJ2-2; D uncertain. The CDR3 covers 15 residues. Germline lookup yields CDR1 SGHRS and CDR2 YFSETQ. The V and J ends lost 3 bases and 4 bases respectively, with 13 bases between them. CDR3 in amino acids: CASSSQTTGTGELFL. CDR3 bases: TGCGCCAGCAGCTCCCAAACGACGGGCACCGGGGAGCTGTTTCTT.

This clonotype has just a few counts. The rearrangement uses TRBV3-1 and TRBJ2-5; TRBD1 might be the D (6 bases). The CDR3 is 16 residues long. The V gene lost 4 bases and the J gene lost 1 base, with 16 bases spanning the gap. Looked up from germline, CDR1 is LGHDT and CDR2 is YNNKEL (reference sequence). The CDR3 DNA reads as TGTGCCAGCAGCCTAAGCTACACAGGGCTCCAAGAGACCCAGTACTTC. This gives the protein CASSLSYTGLQETQYF.

The CDR3 DNA follows: TGTGCCAGCAGCCAAGTGGCTAGCGCACAAGAGACCCAGTACTTC. This encodes CASSQVASAQETQYF. The V and J genes are TRBV3-1 and TRBJ2-5; D may be TRBD2 (6 bases). The V gene's germline CDR1 is LGHDT and CDR2 YNNKEL (reference sequence). Between the trimmed V and J ends, which lost 1 base and 2 bases, there was a span of 11 bases. The CDR3 extends over 15 amino acids.

In its sample, this clonotype was seen a few times. The chain uses TRBV30 and TRBJ2-7, with D unresolved. Germline lookup yields CDR1 GTSNPN and CDR2 SVGIG (reference sequence). There are 11 residues in the CDR3. The V end lost 3 bases, the J end lost 6 bases, and 9 bases lay between the germline ends. CDR3 bases: TGTGCCTGGAGAGAAGGCAGCGAGCAGTACTTC. Translated: CAWREGSEQYF.

The chain employs TRBV27 and TRBJ2-7; 10 nucleotides agree with TRBD2. V dropped 5 bases and J dropped 4; count of bases not matched to a gene: 5. This CDR3 has 14 residues. CDR1 is MNHEY and CDR2 is SMNVEV in the germline V gene (reference sequence). The CDR3 bases are TGTGCCAGCAGTCGGGGACTAGCGTGGTACGAGCAGTACTTC. As protein: CASSRGLAWYEQYF.